This passage covers 17 T cell receptor beta chains from one sample sequenced in a study of blood T cell repertoires in COVID-19. Libraries were prepared by immunoSEQ multiplex PCR; TCRdb keeps only in-frame clonotypes and omits some of them. The sample has a few hundred thousand clones; just under 90% are singletons. Sequences were obtained from peripheral blood. The receptors stem from a woman aged 40 to 50 with acute or convalescent COVID-19.

V and J are TRBV9 and TRBJ1-2; tentative D call: TRBD1 (5 bases). The CDR3 is 14 residues long. Deletions cut 4 bases from V and 6 bases from J, with 16 bases between. CDR1 is SGDLS, CDR2 YYNGEE, per germline. In DNA form, the CDR3 reads TGTGCCAGCAGCACCGAGGGAGGGGTGGATGGCTACACCTTC. The encoded protein is CASSTEGGVDGYTF.

The gene calls are TRBV5-8 and TRBJ1-4; D is uncertain. Germline V gene lookup returns CDR1 SGHTS and CDR2 YDEGEE. V dropped 4 bases and J dropped 8 bases, with 12 bases sitting between them. The CDR3 sequence is 13 residues long. This chain's CDR3 is CASSIGLQEKLFF. The CDR3 DNA follows: TGTGCCAGCAGCATAGGACTGCAAGAAAAACTGTTTTTT.

This chain uses TRBV27 with TRBJ2-2; 8 nucleotides line up with TRBD1. In germline, CDR1 is MNHEY, CDR2 SMNVEV (reference sequence). V lost 6 bases, J lost 1 base, and 4 bases stayed unmatched. The length of the CDR3 is 15 residues. CDR3: CASSRGTGNTGELFF. The CDR3 DNA reads TGTGCCAGCAGCCGCGGGACAGGGAACACCGGGGAGCTGTTTTTT.

CDR3 region: CASSQLTEGTSSTDTQYF. The CDR3 DNA sequence: TGTGCCAGCAGCCAGTTAACCGAGGGTACTTCTAGCACAGATACGCAGTATTTT. The chain carries TRBV4-2 and TRBJ2-3; maybe TRBD2 (5 bases). With 3 bases removed from V and 0 bases from J, the gap between germline ends came to 19 bases. Germline V gene lookup returns CDR1 LGHNA and CDR2 YNFKEQ. CDR3 length equals 18 residues.

The V call is TRBV11-2, the J call TRBJ1-3; D perhaps matches TRBD1 (5 bases). In germline, CDR1 is SGHAT, CDR2 FQNNGV. V lost 5 bases to trimming and J lost 4 bases, with 12 bases between them. The CDR3 is 14 residues long. The CDR3 DNA is TGTGCCAGCAGCCCCCAGGGATTCGGAAACACCATATATTTT. As protein: CASSPQGFGNTIYF.

V is TRBV7-8 and J is TRBJ1-5; 12 positions match TRBD1. Unmatched junction bases numbered 7, after V lost 4 bases and J lost 6 bases. Germline loops: CDR1 SGHVS, CDR2 FQNEAQ. The CDR3 is 16 amino acids. The CDR3 DNA sequence: TGTGCCAGCAGCTCCTCGGGACAGGGGGCCAGTCAGCCCCAGCATTTT. Protein: CASSSSGQGASQPQHF.

The chain is built from TRBV7-3 and TRBJ1-1, with 10 bases matching TRBD1. V was pared by 5 bases and J by 11 bases, with 8 bases of the junction left unmatched. Germline values: CDR1 SGHTA, CDR2 FQGTGA. This CDR3 is built from 13 residues. CDR3 sequence reads: CASSPDRGLRAFF. DNA for the CDR3: TGTGCCAGCAGCCCTGACAGGGGGCTAAGGGCTTTCTTT.

This clone has more than one count but fewer than ten. The chain has TRBV6-5 and TRBJ1-1; 7 nucleotides align to TRBD1. Trimming removed 6 bases from V and 7 bases from J; junction bases left unmatched: 14. The germline gives CDR1 MNHEY, CDR2 SVGAGI. The CDR3 totals 15 residues. The CDR3 sequence: CASRQSRDRVFEAFF. CDR3 coding DNA: TGTGCCAGCAGACAAAGCCGGGACAGAGTATTTGAAGCTTTCTTT.

The chain recombines TRBV5-1 with TRBJ2-2; D gene ambiguous. The CDR3 spans 15 residues. Germline CDR1 SGHRS, CDR2 YFSETQ. The germline V and J ends were trimmed by 1 base and 2 bases, with 9 bases remaining between them. CDR3 sequence reads: CASSLSSVNTGELFF. In nucleotides, the CDR3 is TGCGCCAGCAGCTTGAGTTCAGTAAACACCGGGGAGCTGTTTTTT.

V usage is TRBV7-4 and J usage is TRBJ2-7, with 8 bases lining up with TRBD1. The CDR3 consists of 14 residues. Losses at the gene ends were 5 bases for V and 5 bases for J; bases not matched to a gene: 8. Germline V gene lookup returns CDR1 SGHVT and CDR2 SQSDAQ. The CDR3 nucleotides read TGTGCCAGCAGCCCGTCGGACAGGGCGCACGAGCAGTACGTC. The encoded protein is CASSPSDRAHEQYV.

This clone occurred once. CDR3 sequence: CASSIQLTNEKLFF. The CDR3 bases are TGTGCCAGTAGTATTCAACTAACTAATGAAAAACTGTTTTTT. The chain recombines TRBV19 with TRBJ1-4; D is ambiguous. CDR1 is LNHDA and CDR2 is SQIVND in the germline V gene (reference sequence). The ends were cut back, 3 bases at V and 1 base at J, with 6 bases in the middle. The CDR3 totals 14 residues.

The chain is built from TRBV18 and TRBJ1-1, with TRBD1 as a possible D gene (6 bases). V was trimmed by 4 bases and J by 1 base, leaving 16 bases between them. Per germline, CDR1 KGHSH and CDR2 LQKENI. The length of the CDR3 is 16 residues. The CDR3 bases are TGTGCCAGCTCACTCCAGACTTTACAGGGGAACACTGAAGCTTTCTTT. This sequence encodes CASSLQTLQGNTEAFF.

This sequence joins TRBV7-2 and TRBJ2-5, with D possibly matching TRBD2 (6 bases). Germline CDR1 and CDR2: SGHTA and FQGNSA. Trimming pared 2 bases from V and 5 bases from J, leaving 12 bases between. The CDR3 runs to 14 residues. In DNA form, the CDR3 reads TGTGCCAGCAGCTTACAGGCGGGGTCGGAGACCCAGTACTTC. Encoded protein: CASSLQAGSETQYF.

The J gene is TRBJ2-5, the V gene TRBV7-8; no firm D call. V was clipped by 2 bases and J by 5 bases, with 15 bases between them. This CDR3 has 15 amino acids. CDR1 and CDR2 from the germline V gene are SGHVS and FQNEAQ. CDR3 loop: CASSLHRQLGETQYF. The CDR3 coding sequence is TGTGCCAGCAGCTTACATAGGCAGTTGGGCGAGACCCAGTACTTC.

This clone was seen only once. The V and J genes are TRBV19 and TRBJ2-3, with a weak D call TRBD2 (5 bases). Trimming removed 5 bases from V and 1 base from J, with 13 bases in between. This CDR3 contains 15 residues. Germline values: CDR1 LNHDA, CDR2 SQIVND (reference sequence). The DNA for the CDR3 is TGTGCCAGTAGTTCTTTTGGGAGTCGCACAGATACGCAGTATTTT. Its protein product is CASSSFGSRTDTQYF.

This clone was found once. The CDR3 loop is CASSQVLAGFTDTQYF. CDR3 sequence (DNA): TGCGCCAGCAGCCAAGTTCTAGCGGGGTTCACAGATACGCAGTATTTT. The chain joins TRBV4-1 to TRBJ2-3, with 9 positions matching TRBD2. V lost 1 base, J lost 2 bases, and 4 bases stayed unmatched. The germline V gene encodes CDR1 MGHRA and CDR2 YSYEKL. This CDR3 is 16 amino acids long.

The V and J genes are TRBV21-1 and TRBJ1-1; the table names TRBD1, a call not compared with the DNA. TRBV21-1 is classified as a pseudogene. The CDR3 contains 16 residues. CDR3 residues: CASSFRDRGLIGEAFF. The CDR3 DNA sequence: TGTGCCAGCAGCTTTCGGGACAGGGGCCTTATCGGTGAAGCTTTCTTT.